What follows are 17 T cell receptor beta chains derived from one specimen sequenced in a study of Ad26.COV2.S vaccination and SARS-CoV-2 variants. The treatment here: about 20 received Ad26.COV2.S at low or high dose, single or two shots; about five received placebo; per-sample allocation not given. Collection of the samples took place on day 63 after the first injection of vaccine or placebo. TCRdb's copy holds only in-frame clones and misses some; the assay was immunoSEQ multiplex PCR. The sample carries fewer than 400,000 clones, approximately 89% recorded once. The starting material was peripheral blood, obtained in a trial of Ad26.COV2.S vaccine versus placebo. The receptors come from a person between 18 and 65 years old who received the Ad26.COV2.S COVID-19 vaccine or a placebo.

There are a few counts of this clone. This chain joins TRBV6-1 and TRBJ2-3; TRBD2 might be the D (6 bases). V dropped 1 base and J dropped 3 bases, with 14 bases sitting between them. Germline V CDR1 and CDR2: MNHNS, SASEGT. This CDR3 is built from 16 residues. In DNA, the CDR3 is TGTGCCAGCAGTGAAGTCGGCGGAGGAGGGACAGATACGCAGTATTTT. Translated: CASSEVGGGGTDTQYF.

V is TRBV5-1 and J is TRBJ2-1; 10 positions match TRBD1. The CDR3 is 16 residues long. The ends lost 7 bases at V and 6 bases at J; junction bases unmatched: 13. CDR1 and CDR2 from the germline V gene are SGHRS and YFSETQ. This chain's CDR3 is CASSIQGTGVSNEQFF. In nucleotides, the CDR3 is TGCGCCAGCTCAATTCAAGGGACAGGGGTTAGCAATGAGCAGTTCTTC.

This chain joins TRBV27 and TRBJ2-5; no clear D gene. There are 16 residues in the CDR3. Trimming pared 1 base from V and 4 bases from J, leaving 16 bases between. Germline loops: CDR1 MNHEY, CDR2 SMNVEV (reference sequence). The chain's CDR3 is CASSLYPWGSGETQYF. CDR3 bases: TGTGCCAGCAGTTTATATCCTTGGGGTTCGGGAGAGACCCAGTACTTC.

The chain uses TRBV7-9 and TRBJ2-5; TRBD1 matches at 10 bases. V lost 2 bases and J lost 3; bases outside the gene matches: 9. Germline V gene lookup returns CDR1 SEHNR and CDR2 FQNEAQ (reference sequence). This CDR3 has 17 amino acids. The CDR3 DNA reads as TGTGCCAGCAGCTTAATACGGAGGACAGGGGGTGAAGAGACCCAGTACTTC. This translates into CASSLIRRTGGEETQYF.

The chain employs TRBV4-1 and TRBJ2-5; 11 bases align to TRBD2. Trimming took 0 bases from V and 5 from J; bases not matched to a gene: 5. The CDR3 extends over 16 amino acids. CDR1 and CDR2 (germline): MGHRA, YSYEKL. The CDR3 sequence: CASSQDSTSGMETQYF. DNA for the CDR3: TGCGCCAGCAGCCAAGATTCGACTAGCGGGATGGAGACCCAGTACTTC.

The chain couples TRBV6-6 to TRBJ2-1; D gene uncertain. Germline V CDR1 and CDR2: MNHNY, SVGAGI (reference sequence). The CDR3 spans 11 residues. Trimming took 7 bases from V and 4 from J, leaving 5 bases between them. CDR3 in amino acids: CASTEYNEQFF. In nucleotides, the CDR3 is TGTGCCAGCACGGAATACAATGAGCAGTTCTTC.

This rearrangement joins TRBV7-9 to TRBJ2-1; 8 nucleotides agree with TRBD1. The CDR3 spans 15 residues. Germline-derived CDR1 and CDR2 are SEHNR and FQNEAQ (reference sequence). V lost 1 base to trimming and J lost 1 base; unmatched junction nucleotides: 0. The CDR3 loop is CASSLDRGSYNEQFF. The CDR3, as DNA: TGTGCCAGCAGCTTAGACAGGGGGTCCTACAATGAGCAGTTCTTC.

The CDR3 sequence is CASSLAVGVGTDTQYF. The DNA for the CDR3 is TGTGCCAGCAGCTTAGCGGTCGGGGTCGGGACAGATACGCAGTATTTT. The chain links TRBV7-9 to TRBJ2-3; a weak D match, TRBD2 (5 bases). CDR3 length: 16 amino acids. The germline CDR1 and CDR2 sequences are SEHNR and FQNEAQ (reference sequence). Trimming removed 0 bases at V and 3 bases at J, with 13 bases between. Variable domain in full (rest from reference TRBV7-9 and TRBJ2-3): DTGVSQNPRHKITKRGQNVTFRCDPISEHNRLYWYRQTLGQGPEFLTYFQNEAQLEKSRLLSDRFSAERPKGSFSTLEIQRTEQGDSAMYLCASSLAVGVGTDTQYFGPGTRLTVL.

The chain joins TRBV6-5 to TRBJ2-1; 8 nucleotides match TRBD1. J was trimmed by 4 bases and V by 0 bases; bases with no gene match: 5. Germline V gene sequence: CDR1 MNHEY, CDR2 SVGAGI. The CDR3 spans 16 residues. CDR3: CASSYSGTGIYNEQFF. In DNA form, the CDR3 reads TGTGCCAGCAGTTACTCCGGGACAGGAATTTACAATGAGCAGTTCTTC.

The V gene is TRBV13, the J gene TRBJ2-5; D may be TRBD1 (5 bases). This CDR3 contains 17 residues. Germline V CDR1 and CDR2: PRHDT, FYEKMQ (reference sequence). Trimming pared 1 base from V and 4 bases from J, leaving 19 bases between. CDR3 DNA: TGTGCCAGCAGCTTAGAAGGGTCGGCGCTAGGGGTAGAGACCCAGTACTTC. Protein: CASSLEGSALGVETQYF.

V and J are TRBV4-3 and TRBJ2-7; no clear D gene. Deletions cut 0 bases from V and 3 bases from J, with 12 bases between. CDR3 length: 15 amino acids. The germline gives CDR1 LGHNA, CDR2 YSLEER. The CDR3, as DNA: TGCGCCAGCAGCCAAGACCAGGCAGGTTACTACGAGCAGTACTTC. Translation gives CASSQDQAGYYEQYF.

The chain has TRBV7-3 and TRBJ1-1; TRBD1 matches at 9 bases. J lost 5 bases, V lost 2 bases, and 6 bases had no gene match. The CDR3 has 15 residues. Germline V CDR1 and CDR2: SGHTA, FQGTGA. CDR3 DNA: TGTGCCAGCAGCTTAGAACAGGGGGCGCAGACTGAAGCTTTCTTT. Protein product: CASSLEQGAQTEAFF.

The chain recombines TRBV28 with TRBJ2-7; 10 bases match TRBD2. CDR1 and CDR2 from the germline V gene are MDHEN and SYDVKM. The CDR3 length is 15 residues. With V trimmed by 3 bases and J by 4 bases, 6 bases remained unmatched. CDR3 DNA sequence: TGTGCCAGCAGTTTCCTCCCTAGCGGGAGTTACGAGCAGTACTTC. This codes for CASSFLPSGSYEQYF.

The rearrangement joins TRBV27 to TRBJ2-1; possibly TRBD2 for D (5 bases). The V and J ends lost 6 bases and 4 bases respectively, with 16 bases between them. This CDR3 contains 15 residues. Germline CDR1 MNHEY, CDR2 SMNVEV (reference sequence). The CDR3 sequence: CASSLRASIYNEQFF. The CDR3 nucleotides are TGTGCCAGCAGCCTACGGGCTAGCATATACAATGAGCAGTTCTTC.

In DNA, the CDR3 is TGTGCCAGCTCCCCAGGGCACTCTGGGGCCAACGTCCTGACTTTC. Its translation: CASSPGHSGANVLTF. The V gene is TRBV18, the J gene TRBJ2-6; D possibly corresponds to TRBD1 (5 bases). The V and J ends lost 6 bases and 0 bases respectively, with 9 bases between them. CDR1 KGHSH and CDR2 LQKENI come from the germline V gene. The CDR3 is made up of 15 amino acids.

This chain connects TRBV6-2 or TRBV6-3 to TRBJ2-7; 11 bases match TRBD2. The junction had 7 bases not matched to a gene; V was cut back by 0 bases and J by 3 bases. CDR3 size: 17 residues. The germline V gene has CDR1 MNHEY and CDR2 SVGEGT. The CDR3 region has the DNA TGTGCCAGCAGTTACTCCCCTACTAGCGGGAGCATCTACGAGCAGTACTTC. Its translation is CASSYSPTSGSIYEQYF.

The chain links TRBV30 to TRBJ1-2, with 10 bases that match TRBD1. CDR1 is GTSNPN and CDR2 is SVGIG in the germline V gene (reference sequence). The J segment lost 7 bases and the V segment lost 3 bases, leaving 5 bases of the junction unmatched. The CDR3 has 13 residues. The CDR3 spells CAWSGTGETGYTF. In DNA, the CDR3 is TGTGCCTGGAGCGGGACAGGGGAGACTGGCTACACCTTC.